The T cell receptor beta chain under discussion was sequenced for a study of T cells in women clearing cervical HPV infection. Study in general: Case blood was drawn a median about 160 days after lesion detection. Regarding the study as a whole: TRBV6-7 relative abundance averaged approximately 0.11% in cases and more than 0.15% in controls. Effector/memory and HPV-specific T cells were not isolated, and association timing is unknown.

All participants had a single incident cervical HPV16 infection, and prevalent HPV16 infections were excluded. The CDR3 contains 14 residues. CDR1 and CDR2 from the germline V gene are KGHSH and LQKENI. As concerns this clone: Its specificity is unknown. An end of the junction does not agree with germline; a read error may underlie this. Read coverage stops 3 residues before the CDR3 terminus; the germline J gene supplies the remainder.

The data were produced by immunoSEQ multiplex PCR, yet TCRdb's version contains in-frame clones alone and is incomplete. The listing records about 14,000 clones. The specimen was blood buffy coat. The chain has TRBV18 and TRBJ2-5; unclear D gene. The TCR was taken from a woman aged 18 to 75 with a cervical HPV16 infection that either progressed to CIN3+ or cleared (not recorded which). The CDR3: CASSSPGPQETQYF. Partial CDR3 DNA: TGTGCCAGCTCATCACCGGGCCCCCAAGAGACC.